Listed below are T cell receptor beta chains from one sample, sequenced in a study of cytomegalovirus exposure and HLA in healthy donors. TCRdb keeps only in-frame clones here, not all; method: immunoSEQ multiplex PCR. The table has about 91,000 clones, around 68% seen once. Sequencing input: PBMCs. The source is a female donor in good health and CMV-seronegative. CDR3s include the opening cysteine and the closing phenylalanine or tryptophan. D genes are given only for firm matches. Part of the rows lack a size; the others show once, few, many or a class for expanded clones.

abundance	d_gene	len	v_gene	j_gene	CDR3nt	CDR3aa
once	-	14	TRBV18	TRBJ2-1	TGTGCCAGCTCACCCCTGAAGGGGGTCGGGGAGCAGTTCTTC	CASSPLKGVGEQFF
-	TRBD1	11	TRBV2	TRBJ1-1	TGTGCCAAGCTAACAGGGGTTGGAGCTTTCTTT	CAKLTGVGAFF
-	-	15	TRBV7-2	TRBJ1-1	TGTGCCAGCAGCTTAGATGGCAGGGATCAAACTGAAGCTTTCTTT	CASSLDGRDQTEAFF
-	TRBD1	15	TRBV5-1	TRBJ1-1	TGCGCCAGCAGCCTCTTGGACAGGTCGAACACTGAAGCTTTCTTT	CASSLLDRSNTEAFF
-	-	12	TRBV7-3	TRBJ1-2	TGTGCCAGCAGCTTGCAGGGGAATGGCTACACCTTC	CASSLQGNGYTF
-	TRBD1	13	TRBV6-5	TRBJ2-3	TGTGCCAGCAGCCCCCAGGGGGCAGATACGCAGTATTTT	CASSPQGADTQYF
once	TRBD1	13	TRBV6-5	TRBJ1-2	TGTGCCAGCAGTAACGGACAGGGCTATGGCTACACCTTC	CASSNGQGYGYTF
-	-	14	TRBV27	TRBJ1-1	TGTGCCAGCAGTTTCGGAGGGAGGAACACTGAAGCTTTCTTT	CASSFGGRNTEAFF
-	-	15	TRBV6-4	TRBJ2-2	TGTGCCAGCAGTGACGGTCCGAGGTCGACCGGGGAGCTGTTTTTT	CASSDGPRSTGELFF
-	-	14	TRBV6-5	TRBJ2-7	TGTGCCAGCAGTACCGAGGAGGGTAAATACGAGCAGTACTTC	CASSTEEGKYEQYF
-	TRBD1	16	TRBV19	TRBJ2-7	TGTGCCAGTAGTATAATTTTGGGACAGGAGACCTACGAGCAGTACTTC	CASSIILGQETYEQYF
few	TRBD2	19	TRBV18	TRBJ2-4	TGTGCCAGCTCACCAGATCCTAGCGGGAGCAGAAATGCCAAAAACATTCAGTACTTC	CASSPDPSGSRNAKNIQYF
few	-	14	TRBV6-1	TRBJ1-1	TGTGCCAGCAGTGAAGGTTCGGGGTACACTGAAGCTTTCTTT	CASSEGSGYTEAFF
-	-	15	TRBV21-1	TRBJ1-5	TGTGCCAGCAGGAGAAGGGGTCCTAGCAATCAGCCCCAGCATTTT	CASRRRGPSNQPQHF
-	TRBD1	14	TRBV7-9	TRBJ1-2	TGTGCCAGCAGCTTACGACAGGGGGAAGAGCGCTACACCTTC	CASSLRQGEERYTF
few	TRBD1	15	TRBV5-1	TRBJ2-7	TGCGCCAGCAGCTTGGCGTGGGACAGGGGGTACGAGCAGTACTTC	CASSLAWDRGYEQYF
-	-	16	TRBV4-1	TRBJ2-1	TGCGCCAGCAGCCAAGGACCGGGGAGCTCCTACAATGAGCAGTTCTTC	CASSQGPGSSYNEQFF
-	-	14	TRBV6-6	TRBJ2-2	TGTGCCAGCAGTTACGGTGGTCAGACCGGGGAGCTGTTTTTT	CASSYGGQTGELFF
-	TRBD1	15	TRBV9	TRBJ2-5	TGTGCCAGCAGCGTAGTTCCGACAGGGCGAGAGACCCAGTACTTC	CASSVVPTGRETQYF
-	-	15	TRBV29-1	TRBJ1-2	TGCAGCGTTGCCCGGCTCTTGGGCGAGTCTTATGGCTACACCTTC	CSVARLLGESYGYTF
-	TRBD1	13	TRBV5-1	TRBJ2-2	TGCGCCAGCAGCTGGGGGACAGCTGGGGAGCTGTTTTTT	CASSWGTAGELFF
-	-	15	TRBV28	TRBJ1-5	TGTGCCAGCAGTTTCAGGGGCGCTGGCAATCAGCCCCAGCATTTT	CASSFRGAGNQPQHF
-	-	11	TRBV10-2	TRBJ1-2	TGCGCCAGCAGTGACCCTTATGGCTACACCTTC	CASSDPYGYTF
-	-	14	TRBV11-2	TRBJ2-3	TGTGCCAGCAGCTCATGGACAGGCACAGATACGCAGTATTTT	CASSSWTGTDTQYF
-	TRBD1	13	TRBV7-9	TRBJ1-5	TGTGCCAGCAGCCCTACAGGGGTACAGCCCCAGCATTTT	CASSPTGVQPQHF
few	-	15	TRBV6-5	TRBJ1-1	TGTGCCAGCAGTGGACGGACATCCCTGAACACTGAAGCTTTCTTT	CASSGRTSLNTEAFF
-	-	15	TRBV4-1	TRBJ1-2	TGCGCCAGCAGCCAAGAACAGGGCCCGTTCTATGGCTACACCTTC	CASSQEQGPFYGYTF
-	-	12	TRBV5-4	TRBJ1-2	TGTGCCAGCAGCTTGGACATCTATGGCTACACCTTC	CASSLDIYGYTF
few	-	11	TRBV10-2	TRBJ1-1	TGCGCCAGCAGTGAGTTCTCGGGAGCTTTCTTT	CASSEFSGAFF
-	TRBD1	16	TRBV28	TRBJ2-6	TGTGCCAGCAGTTCCCAGGGGGCGCGTGGGGCCAACGTCCTGACTTTC	CASSSQGARGANVLTF
once	-	15	TRBV5-1	TRBJ1-5	TGCGCCAGCAGCCCGGAGGGTCTCGGAAATCAGCCCCAGCATTTT	CASSPEGLGNQPQHF
-	TRBD1	14	TRBV30	TRBJ1-6	TGTGCCTGGAGTCGGGACAGTAATAATTCACCCCTCCACTTT	CAWSRDSNNSPLHF
-	TRBD1	14	TRBV7-6	TRBJ1-2	TGTGCCAGCAGCTTGACAGGGCCGGGGTATGGCTACACCTTC	CASSLTGPGYGYTF
few	-	14	TRBV6-6	TRBJ1-5	TGTGCCAGCAGGGAGGGAGGGGCGGGACAGCCCCAGCATTTT	CASREGGAGQPQHF
-	-	15	TRBV7-9	TRBJ1-2	TGTGCCAGCAGCTTAGGTGCCGCAGGGCGCTATGGCTACACCTTC	CASSLGAAGRYGYTF
-	TRBD2	14	TRBV19	TRBJ2-2	TGTGCCAGTAGTATACTAGCGGTCACCGGGGAGCTGTTTTTT	CASSILAVTGELFF
-	-	16	TRBV5-4	TRBJ2-5	TGTGCCAGCAGCTTGGACGGGATAGGGAGGAAAGAGACCCAGTACTTC	CASSLDGIGRKETQYF
-	-	10	TRBV29-1	TRBJ1-2	TGCAGCGCCTGGGGGGGTGACTACACCTTC	CSAWGGDYTF
-	-	15	TRBV7-9	TRBJ2-5	TGTGCCAGCAGTTACGACTGGATCCGAGGAGAGACCCAGTACTTC	CASSYDWIRGETQYF
-	TRBD2	14	TRBV19	TRBJ2-7	TGTGCCAGTAGAGACTTAGCGGGCTCCTACGAGCAGTACTTC	CASRDLAGSYEQYF
-	-	14	TRBV2	TRBJ1-1	TGTGCCAGAACGAGGGGGGGGATGAACACTGAAGCTTTCTTT	CARTRGGMNTEAFF
-	TRBD2	16	TRBV7-7	TRBJ2-2	TGTGCTAGCAGCTTAGGAGGCGGGGGGGCCTCCGGGGAGCTGTTTTTT	CASSLGGGGASGELFF